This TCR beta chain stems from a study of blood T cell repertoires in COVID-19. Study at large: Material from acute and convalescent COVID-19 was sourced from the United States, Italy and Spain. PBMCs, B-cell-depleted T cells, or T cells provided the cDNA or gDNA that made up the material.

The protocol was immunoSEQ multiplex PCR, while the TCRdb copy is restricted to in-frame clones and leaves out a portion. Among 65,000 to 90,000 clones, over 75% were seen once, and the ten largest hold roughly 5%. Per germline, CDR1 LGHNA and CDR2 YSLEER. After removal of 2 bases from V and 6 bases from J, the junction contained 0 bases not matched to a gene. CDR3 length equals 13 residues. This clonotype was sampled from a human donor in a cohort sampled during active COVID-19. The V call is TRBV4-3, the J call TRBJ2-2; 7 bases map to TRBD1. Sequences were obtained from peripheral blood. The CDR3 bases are TGCGCCAGCAGCCAACAGGGGGCCGGGGAGCTGTTTTTT. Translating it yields CASSQQGAGELFF.